A selection of T cell receptor beta chains follows, all from one sample in a study of T-cell memory formation after mild COVID-19. TCRdb itself ran the 5' RACE reads through MiXCR, one entry per CDR3 protein. The table lists about 270,000 distinct CDR3 sequences, 15% to 20% of them singletons. The sample was PBMCs or a T cell subset sorted from them (not recorded which). These receptors were taken from a man between 18 and 35 years old who had mild COVID-19 (a few samples of this study predate the infection). Cell type and time point are not known. The CDR3 runs from the conserved cysteine through the conserved F or W. The D gene is left open where the match is weak. The listing skips clone size in some rows; elsewhere it reads once, few, many or a size class.

d_call	v_call	clone_size	j_call	cdr3_aa	cdr3_nt
TRBD2	TRBV7-9	few	TRBJ2-3	CASSVTRGASTDTQYF	TGTGCCAGCAGCGTGACGCGGGGGGCGAGCACAGATACGCAGTATTTT
TRBD1	TRBV4-2	few	TRBJ1-1	CASSRPGQGAGEAFF	TGTGCCAGCAGCCGGCCGGGACAGGGAGCGGGTGAAGCTTTCTTT
NA	TRBV5-4	few	TRBJ1-1	CASSLSEVWNTEAFF	TGTGCCAGCAGCTTGTCCGAGGTATGGAACACTGAAGCTTTCTTT
NA	TRBV5-1	NA	TRBJ2-1	CASGARDTRGEQFF	TGCGCCAGCGGGGCCAGGGATACCCGGGGTGAGCAGTTCTTC
NA	TRBV5-1	many	TRBJ2-3	CASSLGEGTDTQYF	TGCGCCAGCAGCTTGGGGGAGGGCACAGATACGCAGTATTTT
NA	TRBV9	NA	TRBJ2-2	CASSALGHPNTGELFF	TGTGCCAGCAGCGCGTTGGGACATCCGAACACCGGGGAGCTGTTTTTT
NA	TRBV11-2	few	TRBJ2-3	CASSTPRGSQSLQYF	TGTGCCAGCAGCACTCCCCGAGGCTCCCAGAGTTTGCAGTATTTT
TRBD2	TRBV20-1	few	TRBJ2-1	CSARPAGRNNEQFF	TGCAGTGCTAGGCCAGCGGGGCGCAACAATGAGCAGTTCTTC
NA	TRBV7-2	NA	TRBJ2-3	CASSLSLGEDTQYF	TGTGCCAGCAGCTTATCACTCGGGGAAGATACGCAGTATTTT
NA	TRBV2	NA	TRBJ1-5	CASSEARFATQHF	TGTGCCAGCAGTGAGGCCAGGTTCGCAACCCAGCATTTT
TRBD2	TRBV4-3	few	TRBJ2-2	CASSQEGGAGELFF	TGCGCCAGCAGCCAAGAGGGAGGGGCCGGGGAGCTGTTTTTT
TRBD1	TRBV10-3	NA	TRBJ1-4	CAISSLQGDEKLFF	TGTGCCATCAGTTCTCTGCAGGGGGACGAAAAACTGTTTTTT
TRBD2	TRBV4-3	NA	TRBJ2-5	CASSRLAGARETQYF	TGCGCCAGCAGCCGATTAGCGGGGGCCCGAGAGACCCAGTACTTC
TRBD2	TRBV27	few	TRBJ2-1	CASSLSASGGQAEQFF	TGTGCCAGCAGTTTATCTGCTAGCGGGGGGCAGGCTGAGCAGTTCTTC
NA	TRBV7-9	many	TRBJ1-3	CASSFTGQGNTIYF	TGTGCCAGCAGCTTCACGGGCCAGGGAAACACCATATATTTT
NA	TRBV27	NA	TRBJ2-7	CASSLTPSHTEQYF	TGTGCCAGCAGTTTAACCCCTTCACACACCGAGCAGTACTTC
NA	TRBV5-1	few	TRBJ1-2	CASRPTENYGYTF	TGCGCCAGCAGGCCGACAGAAAACTATGGCTACACCTTC
TRBD1	TRBV5-1	NA	TRBJ1-2	CASSWGQGEGYTF	TGCGCCAGCAGCTGGGGACAGGGTGAGGGCTACACCTTC
NA	TRBV4-1	few	TRBJ2-6	CASSHGGKWAGANVLTF	TGCGCCAGCAGCCATGGAGGGAAATGGGCTGGGGCCAACGTCCTGACTTTC
NA	TRBV12-5	NA	TRBJ1-2	CASGSTIARGSNYGYTF	TGTGCTAGTGGTTCAACAATCGCCAGGGGATCGAACTATGGCTACACCTTC
NA	TRBV4-1	NA	TRBJ1-6	CASSQVVSSPLHF	TGCGCCAGCAGCCAAGTGGTTAGTTCACCCCTCCACTTT
TRBD2	TRBV14	once	TRBJ2-5	CASSQGTSGRATQYF	TGTGCCAGCAGCCAAGGGACTAGCGGGAGGGCGACCCAGTACTTC
TRBD2	TRBV20-1	NA	TRBJ2-1	CSASRGLAGGSSSYNEQFF	TGCAGTGCCAGCCGGGGACTAGCGGGGGGCTCCAGCTCCTACAATGAGCAGTTCTTC
NA	TRBV6-5	few	TRBJ2-5	CASSRREFQETQYF	TGTGCCAGCAGTCGCAGGGAGTTCCAAGAGACCCAGTACTTC
TRBD1	TRBV4-1	few	TRBJ1-2	CASSQDRGTGDRGYTF	TGCGCCAGCAGCCAAGATAGGGGGACAGGAGATAGAGGCTACACCTTC
NA	TRBV4-3	NA	TRBJ1-2	CASSQNRDGYGYTF	TGCGCCAGCAGCCAAAACAGGGATGGCTATGGCTACACCTTC
NA	TRBV7-6	few	TRBJ1-5	CASSPRFGGSNQPQHF	TGTGCCAGCAGCCCTCGCTTTGGGGGAAGCAATCAGCCCCAGCATTTT
NA	TRBV6-1	few	TRBJ1-1	CASSDRALTEAFF	TGTGCCAGCAGTGATAGGGCTCTGACTGAAGCTTTCTTT
NA	TRBV7-3	NA	TRBJ2-5	CASSYNGGPGETQYF	TGTGCCAGCAGCTATAACGGGGGGCCGGGGGAGACCCAGTACTTC
NA	TRBV6-5	NA	TRBJ2-5	CASSRLVGGRETQYF	TGTGCCAGCAGCCGACTGGTCGGGGGGCGGGAGACCCAGTACTTC
NA	TRBV7-2	few	TRBJ2-3	CASSGASTQYF	TGTGCCAGCAGCGGGGCTAGTACGCAGTATTTT
NA	TRBV10-3	NA	TRBJ1-1	CATKAPLNTEAFF	TGTGCCACCAAGGCCCCTCTGAACACTGAAGCTTTCTTT
TRBD2	TRBV5-1	NA	TRBJ2-3	CASSLRLAGLSEDTQYF	TGCGCCAGCAGCTTAAGACTAGCGGGGCTTTCTGAAGATACGCAGTATTTT
TRBD1	TRBV12-3/TRBV12-4	NA	TRBJ1-4	CASSPRGTGDNEKLFF	TGTGCCAGCAGCCCGCGGGGGACAGGAGATAATGAAAAACTGTTTTTT
NA	TRBV12-3/TRBV12-4	few	TRBJ1-2	CASSHPRGGGPNYGYTF	TGTGCCAGCAGTCACCCCCGCGGGGGGGGCCCTAACTATGGCTACACCTTC
NA	TRBV7-2	few	TRBJ2-7	CASSLTVSSYEQYF	TGTGCCAGCAGCCTCACCGTCAGCTCCTACGAGCAGTACTTC
NA	TRBV7-3	few	TRBJ2-2	CASSRTPLNTGELFF	TGTGCCAGCAGCCGGACACCGTTGAACACCGGGGAGCTGTTTTTT
TRBD2	TRBV7-6	NA	TRBJ2-4	CASSSRLAGGPDIQYF	TGTGCCAGCAGCTCGAGACTAGCGGGGGGGCCGGACATTCAGTACTTC
NA	TRBV4-1	NA	TRBJ1-6	CASSQLHRVDSPLHF	TGCGCCAGCAGCCAACTCCACAGGGTCGATTCACCCCTCCACTTT
TRBD2	TRBV4-1	few	TRBJ2-3	CASSQDYLRGGREVPDTQYF	TGCGCCAGCAGCCAGGACTACTTGCGGGGGGGCCGAGAGGTGCCAGATACGCAGTATTTT
TRBD1	TRBV28	NA	TRBJ1-1	CASSSTGTGGMNTEAFF	TGTGCCAGCAGTAGTACCGGGACAGGGGGGATGAACACTGAAGCTTTCTTT
NA	TRBV28	few	TRBJ1-1	CASLGPVNTEAFF	TGTGCCAGTCTGGGGCCGGTGAACACTGAAGCTTTCTTT
NA	TRBV5-6	NA	TRBJ2-3	CASSFPGRTSTDTQYF	TGTGCCAGCAGCTTTCCCGGACGGACTAGCACAGATACGCAGTATTTT